A single sample gave rise to the 3 T cell receptor beta chains below, sequenced in a study of post-analysis software for immune sequencing data. Study observations and caveats: Among roughly five TRBV segments more frequent in patients than controls were TRBV5-6, TRBV5-1 and TRBV20-1.

Prepared libraries of TCR beta cDNA carried unique molecular identifiers. MiXCR, run by TCRdb on the PCR reads, gives a single entry per CDR3 protein. This table holds roughly 700,000 distinct CDR3 sequences, approximately 30% found once. No antigen is known for these receptors. Sequencing was done on a sample of blood. Receptors originate from a girl aged 5-17 years with multiple sclerosis.

This clonotype was picked up a small number of times. The genes are TRBV10-3 and TRBJ2-7; the match to TRBD2 covers 10 bases. This CDR3 has 17 residues. The V gene end was trimmed by 2 bases and the J gene end by 2 bases; junction bases not matched to a gene: 9. From germline, CDR1 is ENHRY and CDR2 SYGVKD. CDR3 nucleotide sequence: TGTGCCATCAGTGAGGATAGCGGGAGGCACCGGGCCTACGAGCAGTACTTC. It specifies CAISEDSGRHRAYEQYF.

J is TRBJ1-1 and V is TRBV3-1; D is unclear. Germline loops: CDR1 LGHDT, CDR2 YNNKEL (reference sequence). The ends were cut back, 4 bases at V and 8 bases at J, with 11 bases in the middle. This CDR3 comprises 12 residues. DNA of the CDR3: TGTGCCAGCAGCCGGACGGACGTCGAAGCTTTCTTT. Translating gives CASSRTDVEAFF.

This clonotype was detected a few times. CDR3: CASSFSSGRGGEQYF. CDR3 coding DNA: TGTGCCAGCAGCTTTTCCAGCGGGAGAGGAGGCGAGCAGTACTTC. The chain employs TRBV7-2 and TRBJ2-7; 8 bases align to TRBD2. Germline V gives CDR1 SGHTA, CDR2 FQGNSA. Trimming removed 3 bases from V and 6 bases from J; junction bases left unmatched: 10. The CDR3 is made up of 15 amino acids.